This T cell receptor beta chain comes out of a study of circulating CD8 cells and anti-PD-1 response in melanoma. Regarding the study as a whole: Diversity ranked highest in DNEG and lowest in TIGIT subsets. Peptide assays on expanded sorted subsets replaced tumor-based reactivity testing.

Germline-derived CDR1 and CDR2 are LNHDA and SQIVND (reference sequence). The trim removed 6 bases at V and 2 bases at J, leaving 4 bases unmatched. CDR3 length equals 15 residues. Within the sample, this clonotype is hyperexpanded (1% or more). Antigen unknown. Live CD3+CD8+TCRalphabeta+ cells were sorted into four subsets by PD-1 and/or TIGIT. Using 15 ng of total RNA, TCR libraries were made with the QIAseq Immune Repertoire TCR panel. TCRdb fed the reads into MiXCR, producing one record per CDR3 protein. The sample lists several hundred distinct CDR3 sequences, approximately 9% seen once, with around 45% in the top ten.

This clonotype originated in a human donor with melanoma. The sequencing here drew on CD8+ T cells from PBMCs, taken at baseline or after one month of anti-PD-1 therapy (not recorded which). The gene calls are TRBV19 and TRBJ2-1; 10 bases line up with TRBD2. CDR3 nucleotides: TGTGCCAGTAGAAGAACTAGCGGGGCCTACAATGAGCAGTTCTTC. This codes for CASRRTSGAYNEQFF.